A selection of T cell receptor beta chains follows, all from one sample in a study of blood T cells in healthy people across ages. TCRdb analysed the 5' RACE reads with MiXCR anew, one entry per CDR3 protein. The sample lists roughly 700,000 distinct CDR3 sequences; 20% to 30% were seen once. Another study also made use of these data, one on T cells of mothers and their children.

Source material: blood. The receptors were sampled from a boy aged 10-17 years in good health. The CDR3 runs from the conserved cysteine through the conserved F or W. The D gene is left open where the match is weak. Expanded clones are given a class, and other clones once, few, many or no size at all.

clone size: NA
D gene: NA
J gene: TRBJ2-7
V gene: TRBV3-1
CDR3 protein: CASSQDAASYEQYF
CDR3 DNA: TGTGCCAGCAGCCAAGATGCAGCCTCCTACGAGCAGTACTTC

clone size: NA
D gene: TRBD1
J gene: TRBJ2-3
V gene: TRBV7-3
CDR3 protein: CASSPTGGNTDTQYF
CDR3 DNA: TGTGCCAGCAGCCCTACAGGGGGCAACACAGATACGCAGTATTTT

clone size: few
D gene: TRBD2
J gene: TRBJ2-7
V gene: TRBV5-1
CDR3 protein: CASRRGLAGDRYEQYF
CDR3 DNA: TGCGCCAGCAGAAGGGGACTAGCGGGAGACCGCTACGAGCAGTACTTC

clone size: NA
D gene: TRBD1
J gene: TRBJ2-4
V gene: TRBV18
CDR3 protein: CASSLATGENIQYF
CDR3 DNA: TGTGCCAGCTCACTCGCGACAGGGGAAAACATTCAGTACTTC

clone size: NA
D gene: NA
J gene: TRBJ2-7
V gene: TRBV25-1
CDR3 protein: CASSDRRDAYEQYF
CDR3 DNA: TGTGCCAGCAGTGATCGCAGGGACGCCTACGAGCAGTACTTC

clone size: once
D gene: NA
J gene: TRBJ2-5
V gene: TRBV13
CDR3 protein: CASSSLSYALVGGKETRYF
CDR3 DNA: TGTGCCAGCAGCTCCCTATCTTACGCGCTCGTAGGGGGTAAAGAGACCCGGTACTTC

clone size: NA
D gene: TRBD1
J gene: TRBJ2-3
V gene: TRBV7-2
CDR3 protein: CASSSQGSTDTQYF
CDR3 DNA: TGTGCCAGCAGTTCACAGGGGAGCACAGATACGCAGTATTTT

clone size: NA
D gene: NA
J gene: TRBJ2-3
V gene: TRBV12-3/TRBV12-4
CDR3 protein: CASSIPSRHTDTQYF
CDR3 DNA: TGTGCCAGCAGTATTCCGTCGCGACACACAGATACGCAGTATTTT

clone size: NA
D gene: TRBD1
J gene: TRBJ2-7
V gene: TRBV7-9
CDR3 protein: CASSFPRTGLGEQYF
CDR3 DNA: TGTGCCAGCAGCTTCCCGCGGACAGGGTTAGGGGAGCAGTACTTC

clone size: few
D gene: TRBD1
J gene: TRBJ2-1
V gene: TRBV27
CDR3 protein: CASSYDPGQGAYNEQFF
CDR3 DNA: TGTGCCAGCAGTTACGACCCGGGACAGGGGGCCTACAATGAGCAGTTCTTC

clone size: few
D gene: NA
J gene: TRBJ1-2
V gene: TRBV14
CDR3 protein: CASSQGGMRWDGYTF
CDR3 DNA: TGTGCCAGCAGCCAAGGCGGGATGAGGTGGGATGGCTACACCTTC

clone size: NA
D gene: NA
J gene: TRBJ2-7
V gene: TRBV20-1
CDR3 protein: CSARGSRSSYEQYF
CDR3 DNA: TGCAGTGCTAGGGGCAGCCGAAGCTCCTACGAGCAGTACTTC

clone size: NA
D gene: TRBD2
J gene: TRBJ2-3
V gene: TRBV4-1
CDR3 protein: CASSQAPSGTFTDTQYF
CDR3 DNA: TGCGCCAGCAGCCAAGCGCCTAGCGGCACATTCACAGATACGCAGTATTTT

clone size: NA
D gene: NA
J gene: TRBJ2-5
V gene: TRBV5-4
CDR3 protein: CASSLEISPGYQETQYF
CDR3 DNA: TGTGCCAGCAGCTTGGAAATCTCGCCAGGCTACCAAGAGACCCAGTACTTC

clone size: NA
D gene: NA
J gene: TRBJ1-2
V gene: TRBV25-1
CDR3 protein: CASMPAEYYGYTF
CDR3 DNA: TGTGCCAGCATGCCGGCGGAGTACTATGGCTACACCTTC

clone size: NA
D gene: NA
J gene: TRBJ2-1
V gene: TRBV29-1
CDR3 protein: CSVRPNDEQFF
CDR3 DNA: TGCAGCGTCCGCCCCAACGATGAGCAGTTCTTC

clone size: NA
D gene: TRBD2
J gene: TRBJ2-7
V gene: TRBV5-1
CDR3 protein: CASSLVGLAGFNEQYF
CDR3 DNA: TGCGCCAGCAGCTTGGTGGGGCTAGCGGGATTCAACGAGCAGTACTTC

clone size: NA
D gene: NA
J gene: TRBJ2-6
V gene: TRBV12-3/TRBV12-4
CDR3 protein: CASSYRTVGANVLTF
CDR3 DNA: TGTGCCAGCAGCTATAGGACAGTTGGAGCCAACGTCCTGACTTTC

clone size: few
D gene: NA
J gene: TRBJ1-3
V gene: TRBV20-1
CDR3 protein: CSAAPRRGGGNTIYF
CDR3 DNA: TGCAGTGCTGCCCCTCGGAGGGGAGGTGGAAACACCATATATTTT

clone size: few
D gene: NA
J gene: TRBJ2-4
V gene: TRBV5-1
CDR3 protein: CASSSGDGRNIQYF
CDR3 DNA: TGCGCCAGCAGCTCAGGGGATGGGAGAAACATTCAGTACTTC

clone size: few
D gene: NA
J gene: TRBJ2-7
V gene: TRBV6-5
CDR3 protein: CASKSSSLSLKSYEQYF
CDR3 DNA: TGTGCCAGCAAGTCATCGAGCCTGTCTCTAAAATCCTACGAGCAGTACTTC

clone size: NA
D gene: NA
J gene: TRBJ1-2
V gene: TRBV7-9
CDR3 protein: CASIRGAEDGYTF
CDR3 DNA: TGTGCCAGCATCCGGGGGGCAGAAGATGGCTACACCTTC

clone size: few
D gene: TRBD2
J gene: TRBJ2-6
V gene: TRBV3-1
CDR3 protein: CASGLAGVGANVLTF
CDR3 DNA: TGTGCCAGCGGACTAGCGGGGGTTGGGGCCAACGTCCTGACTTTC

clone size: few
D gene: TRBD1
J gene: TRBJ1-5
V gene: TRBV7-2
CDR3 protein: CASSRDRGSNQPQHF
CDR3 DNA: TGTGCCAGCAGCCGGGACAGGGGCAGCAATCAGCCCCAGCATTTT

clone size: few
D gene: NA
J gene: TRBJ2-7
V gene: TRBV4-3
CDR3 protein: CASSQDRDLHYEQYF
CDR3 DNA: TGCGCCAGCAGCCAAGATAGGGACTTACACTACGAGCAGTACTTC

clone size: NA
D gene: NA
J gene: TRBJ1-1
V gene: TRBV2
CDR3 protein: CASSEDSLMNTEAFF
CDR3 DNA: TGTGCCAGCAGTGAGGACAGCTTAATGAACACTGAAGCTTTCTTT

clone size: NA
D gene: TRBD2
J gene: TRBJ2-1
V gene: TRBV25-1
CDR3 protein: CASSRRLAGGNEQFF
CDR3 DNA: TGTGCCAGCAGTAGGAGACTAGCGGGAGGCAATGAGCAGTTCTTC

clone size: few
D gene: TRBD2
J gene: TRBJ2-1
V gene: TRBV7-9
CDR3 protein: CASRASGSYEQFF
CDR3 DNA: TGTGCCAGCAGAGCTAGCGGGAGTTATGAGCAGTTCTTC

clone size: NA
D gene: TRBD1
J gene: TRBJ2-5
V gene: TRBV5-1
CDR3 protein: CASSLSDRGRFLETQYF
CDR3 DNA: TGCGCCAGCAGCTTGTCCGACAGGGGGCGCTTCTTGGAGACCCAGTACTTC

clone size: NA
D gene: NA
J gene: TRBJ2-3
V gene: TRBV7-9
CDR3 protein: CASSSPDITDTQYF
CDR3 DNA: TGTGCCAGCAGCTCACCGGACATAACAGATACGCAGTATTTT

clone size: NA
D gene: NA
J gene: TRBJ2-2
V gene: TRBV29-1
CDR3 protein: CSVGTGSGMNTGELFF
CDR3 DNA: TGCAGCGTTGGAACAGGGTCGGGGATGAACACCGGGGAGCTGTTTTTT

clone size: NA
D gene: TRBD2
J gene: TRBJ2-3
V gene: TRBV27
CDR3 protein: CASSLALGGSGTDTQYF
CDR3 DNA: TGTGCCAGCAGTTTGGCGTTAGGCGGGAGCGGCACAGATACGCAGTATTTT

clone size: NA
D gene: NA
J gene: TRBJ2-5
V gene: TRBV19
CDR3 protein: CASSTGVNEETQYF
CDR3 DNA: TGTGCCAGTAGTACAGGGGTAAATGAAGAGACCCAGTACTTC

clone size: NA
D gene: NA
J gene: TRBJ2-5
V gene: TRBV29-1
CDR3 protein: CSVGGGEETQYF
CDR3 DNA: TGCAGCGTTGGTGGTGGGGAGGAGACCCAGTACTTC

clone size: NA
D gene: TRBD1
J gene: TRBJ2-5
V gene: TRBV3-1
CDR3 protein: CASSQERGLRKTQYF
CDR3 DNA: TGTGCCAGCAGCCAAGAGAGGGGGCTAAGGAAGACCCAGTACTTC